A selection of T cell receptor beta chains follows, all from one sample in a study of T cell clusters in autoimmune cytopenias. Using the multiplex PCR reads, TCRdb records one entry per CDR3 protein without DNA. Its listing shows 4,000 or so distinct CDR3 sequences. Specimen: peripheral blood. These receptors were collected from a human donor with an autoimmune cytopenia or autoimmune hepatitis (not recorded which). Both conserved end residues are part of each CDR3. Clone size is not always given. Where it is, it says once, few, many or a class for expanded clones.

v_call	clone_size	j_call	cdr3_length	cdr3_aa
TRBV5-1	medium-sized	TRBJ2-3	15	CASSLLREATDTQYF
TRBV6-1	-	TRBJ1-2	13	CASISTGTYGYTF
TRBV29-1	large	TRBJ2-1	14	CSVRDRGPSNEQFF
TRBV7-9	-	TRBJ1-4	14	CASSTDPPSSKLFF
TRBV29-1	medium-sized	TRBJ2-3	14	CSVEGYSHTDTQYF
TRBV27	-	TRBJ1-6	15	CASSLLGQINSPLHF
TRBV6-5	-	TRBJ1-3	15	CASSTPGSTRNTIYF
TRBV6-1	-	TRBJ1-2	13	CASSVDRNYGYTF
TRBV6-5	-	TRBJ2-2	15	CASSTMAGNTGELFF
TRBV28	-	TRBJ1-6	15	CASSFIGSNNSPLHF
TRBV5-1	-	TRBJ2-5	16	CASSLAIAGTQETQYF
TRBV19	-	TRBJ2-3	16	CASSPPGTGGNFAQYF
TRBV12-3/TRBV12-4	-	TRBJ2-7	12	CASSSDVYEQYF
TRBV29-1	-	TRBJ2-3	12	CSYSGSTDTQYF
TRBV5-1	-	TRBJ2-7	15	CASSGGGTGKYEQYF
TRBV14	-	TRBJ2-7	13	CASSPQGPYEQYF
TRBV5-6	-	TRBJ2-1	13	CASSLVSDNEQFF
TRBV29-1	large	TRBJ2-5	15	CSVYMAGATGETQYF
TRBV5-4	-	TRBJ2-3	17	CASSLAPAGVGTDTQYF
TRBV24-1	-	TRBJ2-3	15	CATSPGAGFTDTQYF
TRBV13	-	TRBJ2-6	16	CASSFRGLGGANVLTF
TRBV5-1	-	TRBJ2-5	15	CASSPEDRSKETQYF
TRBV19	-	TRBJ1-6	14	CASSMIGRNSPLHF
TRBV24-1	-	TRBJ2-3	17	CATSDPGGTYRPDTQYF
TRBV27	-	TRBJ2-1	18	CASSLSAGGPAARNEQFF
TRBV15	large	TRBJ2-2	15	CATSMTGVGGGELFF
TRBV19	-	TRBJ1-1	12	CASSDRVTEAFF
TRBV5-6	-	TRBJ2-2	16	CASSFFRQGGTGELFF
TRBV12-3/TRBV12-4	-	TRBJ2-2	12	CASSSGTGELFF
TRBV6-5	-	TRBJ2-7	14	CASSYQDRGRIHYF
TRBV30	medium-sized	TRBJ2-6	16	CAWSGEGRSGANVLTF
TRBV11-1	medium-sized	TRBJ2-1	16	CASSLYGSPPGDEQFF
TRBV15	-	TRBJ1-3	14	CATSRDRGGNTIYF
TRBV18	-	TRBJ1-6	12	CASSTKEEPLHF
TRBV6-5	-	TRBJ2-1	16	CASSRPGTGSYNEQFF
TRBV5-5	-	TRBJ2-3	16	CASIPSSGRGTDTQYF
TRBV7-9	-	TRBJ2-7	13	CASSLSEAYEQYF
TRBV19	-	TRBJ2-1	14	CASSIGGFGGMQFF
TRBV30	-	TRBJ1-3	16	CAWRPGGGFSGNTIYF
TRBV29-1	-	TRBJ1-2	13	CSVEGVGRNGYTF
TRBV6-1	-	TRBJ2-5	15	CASSDMQGRAETQYF
TRBV12-3/TRBV12-4	-	TRBJ2-7	14	CASSFWDRGREQYF
TRBV19	-	TRBJ1-2	14	CASSQGSTNYGYTF
TRBV29-1	-	TRBJ2-1	12	CSVEDRGTGEFF
TRBV29-1	-	TRBJ1-4	15	CSVAGTGGTNEKLFF
TRBV15	-	TRBJ1-1	15	CATSRGDRGGTEAFF
TRBV29-1	-	TRBJ1-2	15	CSVDLIPGIGGGYTF
TRBV6-2/TRBV6-3	medium-sized	TRBJ2-1	16	CASSYSGTSGYNEQFF